The sequence of this T cell receptor beta chain was determined in a study of technical replicates of blood from several donors. The CDR3 spans 17 residues. Germline V gene lookup returns CDR1 MGHRA and CDR2 YSYEKL. J was trimmed by 5 bases and V by 1 base; bases with no gene match: 9. Generated by immunoSEQ multiplex PCR, the TCRdb table keeps only in-frame clones and is missing some. Here the sample spans about 100,000 clones, under 97% being singletons. This TCR was sampled from a human donor in good health. Source material: T cells isolated from PBMCs. The chain uses TRBV4-1 and TRBJ2-3; TRBD2 matches 10 bases. The CDR3 DNA sequence: TGCGCCAGCAGCCAAGCCCCAAGCGGGGGGGCCGGAGATACGCAGTATTTT. Amino acid sequence: CASSQAPSGGAGDTQYF.